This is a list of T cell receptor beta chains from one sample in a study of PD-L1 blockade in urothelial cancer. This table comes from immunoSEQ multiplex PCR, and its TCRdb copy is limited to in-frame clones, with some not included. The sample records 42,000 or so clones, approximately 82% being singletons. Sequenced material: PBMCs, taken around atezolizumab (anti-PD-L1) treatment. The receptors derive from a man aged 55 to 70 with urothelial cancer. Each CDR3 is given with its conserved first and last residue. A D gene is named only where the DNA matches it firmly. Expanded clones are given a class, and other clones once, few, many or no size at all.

cdr3_nt: TGTGCCAGCACTTCGATCTCGGGACAGAACACTGAAGCTTTCTTT; cdr3_aa: CASTSISGQNTEAFF; v_call: TRBV7-8; clone_size: NA; j_call: TRBJ1-1; d_call: NA
cdr3_nt: TGTGCCAGCAGTCCTTTGGGGGCACGGACTGGAAACACCATATATTTT; cdr3_aa: CASSPLGARTGNTIYF; v_call: TRBV28; clone_size: NA; j_call: TRBJ1-3; d_call: NA
cdr3_nt: TGTGCCAGCTCAGACAGCCTCTATGGCTACACCTTC; cdr3_aa: CASSDSLYGYTF; v_call: TRBV18; clone_size: NA; j_call: TRBJ1-2; d_call: NA
cdr3_nt: TGTGCCAGCAGTTACGGCCTGGGGACAGCCTACGAGCAGTACTTC; cdr3_aa: CASSYGLGTAYEQYF; v_call: TRBV6-5; clone_size: NA; j_call: TRBJ2-7; d_call: TRBD1
cdr3_nt: TGTGCCAGCAGTTACAGGGATGAGAATCAGCCCCAGCATTTT; cdr3_aa: CASSYRDENQPQHF; v_call: TRBV7-9; clone_size: NA; j_call: TRBJ1-5; d_call: NA
cdr3_nt: TGTGCCAGCAGTCCCTCCGTCGGCGGAGCCTACGAGCAGTACTTC; cdr3_aa: CASSPSVGGAYEQYF; v_call: TRBV27; clone_size: NA; j_call: TRBJ2-7; d_call: NA
cdr3_nt: TGTGCCTGGAGGGGGACAGGGGTCGATCAGCCCCAGCATTTT; cdr3_aa: CAWRGTGVDQPQHF; v_call: TRBV30; clone_size: NA; j_call: TRBJ1-5; d_call: TRBD1
cdr3_nt: TGCGCCAGCAGCCTACAGGGGGAGGATCAGCCCCAGCATTTT; cdr3_aa: CASSLQGEDQPQHF; v_call: TRBV5-1; clone_size: NA; j_call: TRBJ1-5; d_call: TRBD1
cdr3_nt: TGTGCCACCAGCAGAACCGGGACTACCAGGGAGGGGGCCGGGGAGCTGTTTTTT; cdr3_aa: CATSRTGTTREGAGELFF; v_call: TRBV15; clone_size: few; j_call: TRBJ2-2; d_call: NA
cdr3_nt: TGTGCCAGTACCACGGGGACAGGGGGTATTCAGCCCCAGCATTTT; cdr3_aa: CASTTGTGGIQPQHF; v_call: TRBV19; clone_size: NA; j_call: TRBJ1-5; d_call: TRBD1
cdr3_nt: TGTGCCAGTAGTAGTCCCGACAGTACCCAAGAGACCCAGTACTTC; cdr3_aa: CASSSPDSTQETQYF; v_call: TRBV19; clone_size: NA; j_call: TRBJ2-5; d_call: NA
cdr3_nt: TGTGCCAGCAGCTTGAGGGGCAATCAGCCCCAGCATTTT; cdr3_aa: CASSLRGNQPQHF; v_call: TRBV7-2; clone_size: NA; j_call: TRBJ1-5; d_call: NA
cdr3_nt: TGTGCCAGCTCACCGGGGCGGGAAATAGGTGAGCAGTTCTTC; cdr3_aa: CASSPGREIGEQFF; v_call: TRBV18; clone_size: once; j_call: TRBJ2-1; d_call: NA
cdr3_nt: TGTGCCAGCAGCTTGGGGAGCCATAGCAATCAGCCCCAGCATTTT; cdr3_aa: CASSLGSHSNQPQHF; v_call: TRBV5-6; clone_size: few; j_call: TRBJ1-5; d_call: NA
cdr3_nt: TGTGCCATCAGTGATCCGGACAGGGCCGGGGGTTACGAGCAGTACTTC; cdr3_aa: CAISDPDRAGGYEQYF; v_call: TRBV10-3; clone_size: few; j_call: TRBJ2-7; d_call: TRBD1
cdr3_nt: TGTGCCAGCAGCTTGAGGGGTGCATACGAGCAGTACTTC; cdr3_aa: CASSLRGAYEQYF; v_call: TRBV5-8; clone_size: NA; j_call: TRBJ2-7; d_call: NA
cdr3_nt: TGTGCCAGCAGTCGACGGGACACTGAAGCTTTCTTT; cdr3_aa: CASSRRDTEAFF; v_call: TRBV2; clone_size: NA; j_call: TRBJ1-1; d_call: NA
cdr3_nt: TGCAGCGTTCTCAGGGATGAAAAACTGTTTTTT; cdr3_aa: CSVLRDEKLFF; v_call: TRBV29-1; clone_size: NA; j_call: TRBJ1-4; d_call: NA
cdr3_nt: TGTGCCTGGAGTGTAGCCGGGAGATACGACGAGCAGTACTTC; cdr3_aa: CAWSVAGRYDEQYF; v_call: TRBV30; clone_size: NA; j_call: TRBJ2-7; d_call: NA
cdr3_nt: TGTGCCACCTCACCGGGACTAGCGGGAGGTGAGCAGTTCTTC; cdr3_aa: CATSPGLAGGEQFF; v_call: TRBV15; clone_size: NA; j_call: TRBJ2-1; d_call: TRBD2
cdr3_nt: TGTGCCAGTAGCGGACAGGGGGCGCTTGAGCAGTACTTC; cdr3_aa: CASSGQGALEQYF; v_call: TRBV19; clone_size: NA; j_call: TRBJ2-7; d_call: TRBD1
cdr3_nt: TGTGCCAGCAGGGAGATTGGGGGGGGCGCAGAGACCCAGTACTTC; cdr3_aa: CASREIGGGAETQYF; v_call: TRBV5-5; clone_size: NA; j_call: TRBJ2-5; d_call: NA
cdr3_nt: TGTGCCAGCAGCATAATAGGACAGCCGAACACCGGGGAGCTGTTTTTT; cdr3_aa: CASSIIGQPNTGELFF; v_call: TRBV7-9; clone_size: NA; j_call: TRBJ2-2; d_call: NA
cdr3_nt: TGCGCCAGCAGCTTGGCACAGACCACAGATACGCAGTATTTT; cdr3_aa: CASSLAQTTDTQYF; v_call: TRBV5-1; clone_size: NA; j_call: TRBJ2-3; d_call: NA
cdr3_nt: TGTGCCAGCAGCCGACCTGGACAGGGGAAAGAGACCCAGTACTTC; cdr3_aa: CASSRPGQGKETQYF; v_call: TRBV7-2; clone_size: NA; j_call: TRBJ2-5; d_call: TRBD1
cdr3_nt: TGTGCCAGCAGTCGTGGGGGGGCGCGGGCTGAAGCTTTCTTT; cdr3_aa: CASSRGGARAEAFF; v_call: TRBV2; clone_size: once; j_call: TRBJ1-1; d_call: NA
cdr3_nt: TGTGCCAGCAGTCCCTTACAGGTTCCTAACTATGGCTACACCTTC; cdr3_aa: CASSPLQVPNYGYTF; v_call: TRBV28; clone_size: NA; j_call: TRBJ1-2; d_call: NA
cdr3_nt: TGTGCCAGCAGCTTGGGGCGCACAGATACGCAGTATTTT; cdr3_aa: CASSLGRTDTQYF; v_call: TRBV5-6; clone_size: NA; j_call: TRBJ2-3; d_call: NA
cdr3_nt: TGTGCCAGCAGCAAGGACAGGGCAGCATCCTACGAGCAGTACTTC; cdr3_aa: CASSKDRAASYEQYF; v_call: TRBV7-9; clone_size: NA; j_call: TRBJ2-7; d_call: TRBD1
cdr3_nt: TGTGCCAGCAGTTTATATCGGACTAGCGGGACCTACGAGCAGTACTTC; cdr3_aa: CASSLYRTSGTYEQYF; v_call: TRBV28; clone_size: NA; j_call: TRBJ2-7; d_call: TRBD2
cdr3_nt: TGTGCCAGCAGTTTTTTGTCGGCGGGGGTAGATAACTATGGCTACACCTTC; cdr3_aa: CASSFLSAGVDNYGYTF; v_call: TRBV27; clone_size: NA; j_call: TRBJ1-2; d_call: NA
cdr3_nt: TGTGCCAGCAGCAGCCTAGCGGGTGCCAACTACGAGCAGTACTTC; cdr3_aa: CASSSLAGANYEQYF; v_call: TRBV5-4; clone_size: NA; j_call: TRBJ2-7; d_call: TRBD2
cdr3_nt: TGTGCCAGCAGCTTGGTGGGACAGGTTAACACCGGGGAGCTGTTTTTT; cdr3_aa: CASSLVGQVNTGELFF; v_call: TRBV5-4; clone_size: NA; j_call: TRBJ2-2; d_call: TRBD1
cdr3_nt: TGTGCCAGCAGCCTCACCGGGGGGCCGCAGTTCTTC; cdr3_aa: CASSLTGGPQFF; v_call: TRBV7-2; clone_size: NA; j_call: TRBJ2-1; d_call: NA
cdr3_nt: TGCGCCAGCAGCTCCGTCGGGACTAGCGGGTTGCGGGAGACCCAGTACTTC; cdr3_aa: CASSSVGTSGLRETQYF; v_call: TRBV5-1; clone_size: NA; j_call: TRBJ2-5; d_call: TRBD2
cdr3_nt: TGTGCCAGCAGTACTTCCGGGACAGGGGGCTACACTGAAGCTTTCTTT; cdr3_aa: CASSTSGTGGYTEAFF; v_call: TRBV6-6; clone_size: NA; j_call: TRBJ1-1; d_call: TRBD1
cdr3_nt: TGCAGCGTTGTGGGCTACTCCTACGAGCAGTACTTC; cdr3_aa: CSVVGYSYEQYF; v_call: TRBV29-1; clone_size: NA; j_call: TRBJ2-7; d_call: NA
cdr3_nt: TGTGCTAGTGGAGAACAGGGGACCGTAGCTTTCTTT; cdr3_aa: CASGEQGTVAFF; v_call: TRBV12-5; clone_size: NA; j_call: TRBJ1-1; d_call: TRBD1
cdr3_nt: TGCGCCAGCAGCCAACTGGGCAGGGGGCTAGGAGGAAACACCATATATTTT; cdr3_aa: CASSQLGRGLGGNTIYF; v_call: TRBV4-1; clone_size: few; j_call: TRBJ1-3; d_call: TRBD1
cdr3_nt: TGCGCCAGCAGCTTTAACCGGGATACGCGCTACACCTTC; cdr3_aa: CASSFNRDTRYTF; v_call: TRBV5-1; clone_size: NA; j_call: TRBJ1-2; d_call: NA
cdr3_nt: TGTGCCATCAGTGATTACCGGGACAGGGAGGTAGATGAGCAGTTCTTC; cdr3_aa: CAISDYRDREVDEQFF; v_call: TRBV10-3; clone_size: once; j_call: TRBJ2-1; d_call: TRBD1
cdr3_nt: TGCGCCAGCAGTCGGGCAGGTGATCAGCCCCAGCATTTT; cdr3_aa: CASSRAGDQPQHF; v_call: TRBV23-1; clone_size: NA; j_call: TRBJ1-5; d_call: NA
cdr3_nt: TGTGCCAGCAGCTCATTTCCGGGGGGGCTACAAGAGACCCAGTACTTC; cdr3_aa: CASSSFPGGLQETQYF; v_call: TRBV11-1; clone_size: NA; j_call: TRBJ2-5; d_call: TRBD2
cdr3_nt: TGCGCCAGCAGTGAGAGGGGGGTTCAGGGGGAAACCAACTATGGCTACACCTTC; cdr3_aa: CASSERGVQGETNYGYTF; v_call: TRBV10-1; clone_size: NA; j_call: TRBJ1-2; d_call: TRBD1
cdr3_nt: TGTGCCAGCATTTTCAGGGGAGGGACTGAAGCTTTCTTT; cdr3_aa: CASIFRGGTEAFF; v_call: TRBV6-1; clone_size: NA; j_call: TRBJ1-1; d_call: NA
cdr3_nt: TGTGCCAGCAGCTTAGAGGACAGCGCTTTCTATGGCTACACCTTC; cdr3_aa: CASSLEDSAFYGYTF; v_call: TRBV7-8; clone_size: NA; j_call: TRBJ1-2; d_call: NA
cdr3_nt: TGTGCCACCAGCAGAGAAATAATTGGGGGACAGGGGCGTAGAGGAAACACCATATATTTT; cdr3_aa: CATSREIIGGQGRRGNTIYF; v_call: TRBV15; clone_size: once; j_call: TRBJ1-3; d_call: TRBD1
cdr3_nt: TGTGCCAGCAGTACAACAGGGTTCACCTACGAGCAGTACTTC; cdr3_aa: CASSTTGFTYEQYF; v_call: TRBV28; clone_size: few; j_call: TRBJ2-7; d_call: NA
cdr3_nt: TGCGCCAGCAGCCAAGACGGGACAGACTACAATGAGCAGTTCTTC; cdr3_aa: CASSQDGTDYNEQFF; v_call: TRBV4-3; clone_size: NA; j_call: TRBJ2-1; d_call: TRBD1
cdr3_nt: TGTGCCATCAGTGCGGGACTAGCGGGAGAATTGAAAAACATTCAGTACTTC; cdr3_aa: CAISAGLAGELKNIQYF; v_call: TRBV10-3; clone_size: NA; j_call: TRBJ2-4; d_call: TRBD2
cdr3_nt: TGCGCCAGCAGCTTGGTATCTGTTTCCTACGAGCAGTACTTC; cdr3_aa: CASSLVSVSYEQYF; v_call: TRBV5-1; clone_size: NA; j_call: TRBJ2-7; d_call: NA
cdr3_nt: TGTGCCGGGGGACAGGGTTATAATTCACCCCTCCACTTT; cdr3_aa: CAGGQGYNSPLHF; v_call: TRBV6-1; clone_size: NA; j_call: TRBJ1-6; d_call: TRBD1
cdr3_nt: TGCGCCAGCAGCTTGGGCGGGACTAGCGGGGTCGATGAGCAGTTCTTC; cdr3_aa: CASSLGGTSGVDEQFF; v_call: TRBV5-1; clone_size: NA; j_call: TRBJ2-1; d_call: TRBD2
cdr3_nt: TGTGCCAGTAGGGGACAGGGAAATTCCTACGAGCAGTACTTC; cdr3_aa: CASRGQGNSYEQYF; v_call: TRBV19; clone_size: NA; j_call: TRBJ2-7; d_call: TRBD1
cdr3_nt: TGTGCCAGCAGCTTAGACCAGGTACCCTACGAGCAGTACTTC; cdr3_aa: CASSLDQVPYEQYF; v_call: TRBV7-8; clone_size: NA; j_call: TRBJ2-7; d_call: NA
cdr3_nt: TGTGCCAGCATACCTCGGGACAGGGGGGAGTATGAGCAGTTCTTC; cdr3_aa: CASIPRDRGEYEQFF; v_call: TRBV21-1; clone_size: few; j_call: TRBJ2-1; d_call: NA
cdr3_nt: TGCGCCAGCAGCCAAGGCCTATTAGGGACAGGCTCTGGGGCCAACGTCCTGACTTTC; cdr3_aa: CASSQGLLGTGSGANVLTF; v_call: TRBV4-1; clone_size: NA; j_call: TRBJ2-6; d_call: TRBD1
cdr3_nt: TGTGCCAGCAGTGTTACAGGGGGCGACACTGAAGCTTTCTTT; cdr3_aa: CASSVTGGDTEAFF; v_call: TRBV28; clone_size: NA; j_call: TRBJ1-1; d_call: TRBD1
cdr3_nt: TGCGCCAGCAGAAGACAGGATCAAGCCACAGATACGCAGTATTTT; cdr3_aa: CASRRQDQATDTQYF; v_call: TRBV5-1; clone_size: NA; j_call: TRBJ2-3; d_call: NA